This passage covers 21 T cell receptor beta chains from one sample sequenced in a study of T cells in Graves' hyperthyroidism and ophthalmopathy. Amplification yielded TCR beta CDR3 regions, with RNA transcripts as the source. The TCR CDR3 was amplified in a first-round RT-PCR using the HTBI primer set. One entry per CDR3 protein, called by TCRdb with MiXCR from the multiplex PCR reads. The data hold approximately 95,000 distinct CDR3 sequences, with about 40% observed a single time. The specimen was peripheral blood or thyroid tissue (not recorded which). These receptors originate from a woman aged 25-40 years with Graves' hyperthyroidism.

About this clonotype: A read error is likely, as this CDR3 ends without the conserved phenylalanine or tryptophan. The rearrangement uses TRBV6-6 and TRBJ1-6; D gene ambiguous. The CDR3 length is 17 residues. Germline CDR1 is MNHNY and CDR2 is SVGAGI (reference sequence). CDR3 in DNA: TGTGCCATCAGTTACTTCGACCCGTTCGCCTATAATTCACCCCTCCACTCT. This codes for CAISYFDPFAYNSPLHS.

At least ten counts were recorded for this clonotype. The chain uses TRBV11-3 and TRBJ2-7; D possibly corresponds to TRBD1 (7 bases). CDR1 and CDR2 (germline): SGHNT, YENEEA. Trimming stripped 1 base from V and 3 bases from J, with 10 bases between. This CDR3 spans 14 amino acids. CDR3 sequence: CASSLGGDSYEQYF. In DNA, the CDR3 is TGTGCCAGCAGCTTAGGGGGGGACAGCTACGAGCAGTACTTC.

This clonotype was observed many times. This sequence joins TRBV7-9 and TRBJ1-1, with D possibly TRBD1 on 5 matching bases. The CDR3 has 12 amino acids. Trimming took 5 bases from V and 6 from J, leaving 10 bases between them. Looked up from germline, CDR1 is SEHNR and CDR2 is FQNEAQ (reference sequence). The CDR3 is CASSQGDPEAFF. CDR3 DNA: TGTGCCAGCAGCCAAGGGGATCCTGAAGCTTTCTTT.

This clonotype was counted at least ten times. The J gene is TRBJ1-3, the V gene TRBV14; D remains unclear. Looked up from germline, CDR1 is SGHDN and CDR2 is FVKESK. The CDR3 contains 13 residues. Trimming stripped 4 bases from V and 0 bases from J, with 4 bases between. For the CDR3, the DNA is TGTGCCAGCAGCCGGGGCTCTGGAAACACCATATATTTT. Translated, it gives CASSRGSGNTIYF. Filled out from reference TRBV14 and TRBJ1-3, the complete variable domain reads EAGVTQFPSHSVIEKGQTVTLRCDPISGHDNLYWYRRVMGKEIKFLLHFVKESKQDESGMPNNRFLAERTGGTYSTLKVQPAELEDSGVYFCASSRGSGNTIYFGEGSWLTVV.

Concerning this clonotype: It is likely a read error, because the conserved phenylalanine at the end of the CDR3 is missing. The rearrangement uses TRBV25-1 and TRBJ2-6; D is ambiguous. The germline V gene encodes CDR1 MGHDK and CDR2 SYGVNS. The length of the CDR3 is 11 residues. As DNA, the CDR3 is TGTGCCAGCGGTGGGACCAACGTCCTGACTCTC. This gives the protein CASGGTNVLTL.

There are many counts of this clonotype. The V gene is TRBV7-2, the J gene TRBJ2-5, with 7 bases lining up with TRBD1. The CDR3 has 13 amino acids. V was clipped by 6 bases and J by 5 bases; unmatched bases: 6. Germline CDR1 reads SGHTA; CDR2 reads FQGNSA. For the CDR3, the DNA is TGTGCCAGCAGGACAGGGTTCGGGGAGACCCAGTACTTC. Protein product: CASRTGFGETQYF.

This chain joins TRBV28 and TRBJ1-5; D is undetermined. The CDR3 extends over 14 amino acids. CDR1 MDHEN and CDR2 SYDVKM come from the germline V gene. Trimming removed 3 bases from V and 2 bases from J, with 8 bases in between. In DNA form, the CDR3 reads TGTGCCAGCAGTTTGACGGTATGCAATCAGCCCCAGCATTTT. Its translation: CASSLTVCNQPQHF.

This clonotype has a count of ten or more. This chain joins TRBV3-1 and TRBJ1-1, with TRBD1 matching 10 bases. Trimming removed 4 bases from V and 6 bases from J; junction bases left unmatched: 8. This CDR3 is 15 amino acids long. Germline CDR1 reads LGHDT; CDR2 reads YNNKEL (reference sequence). CDR3 protein: CASSPYRDRGSEAFF. The CDR3 DNA sequence: TGTGCCAGCAGCCCATACCGGGACAGGGGCTCTGAAGCTTTCTTT.

In this sample, this clonotype turned up many times. The V call is TRBV7-9, the J call TRBJ2-7, with 11 bases matching TRBD1. Germline CDR1 is SEHNR and CDR2 is FQNEAQ (reference sequence). J was trimmed by 6 bases and V by 5 bases; bases with no gene match: 12. The CDR3 runs 16 residues. The CDR3 nucleotides are TGTGCCAGCAGCCACAGCCCCGGGACAGGGGGTGGCGAGCAGTACTTC. Translation gives CASSHSPGTGGGEQYF.

This clonotype showed up many times. V gene TRBV25-1 combines with J gene TRBJ2-3; 7 positions match TRBD2. J lost 0 bases, V lost 7 bases, and 7 bases had no gene match. This CDR3 contains 15 residues. CDR1 is MGHDK, CDR2 SYGVNS, per germline. The CDR3 sequence is CASTPGSGSTDTQYF. CDR3 DNA: TGTGCCAGCACCCCAGGTAGCGGGAGCACAGATACGCAGTATTTT.

This clonotype was found a few times. The chain couples TRBV2 to TRBJ2-5; the D is unclear. From germline, CDR1 is SNHLY and CDR2 FYNNEI. The CDR3 sequence is 11 residues long. CDR3 sequence: CARLAQETQYF. The CDR3 nucleotides read TGTGCTAGATTGGCCCAAGAGACCCAGTACTTC.

This clonotype occurred many times. V usage is TRBV7-9 and J usage is TRBJ2-5; D is possibly TRBD1 or TRBD2 (5 bases each). V was cut by 3 bases and J by 0 bases, with 5 bases left in between. Germline loops: CDR1 SEHNR, CDR2 FQNEAQ (reference sequence). CDR3 length equals 13 residues. CDR3 nucleotides: TGTGCCAGCAGCTTGGGGGACCAAGAGACCCAGTACTTC. It encodes CASSLGDQETQYF.

This clonotype was seen once. At one end the junction does not follow the germline gene, possibly because of a read error. J is TRBJ2-5 and V is TRBV19; a weak D match, TRBD1 (7 bases). Germline V gives CDR1 LNHDA, CDR2 SQIVND (reference sequence). This CDR3 is built from 16 residues. The CDR3 spells CAGSPSAGGLRETQYF. Written as DNA, the CDR3 is TGTGCCGGTAGCCCTAGCGCAGGGGGACTGCGGGAGACCCAGTACTTC.

In this sample, this clonotype turned up many times. The chain uses TRBV3-1 and TRBJ2-5; 10 bases match TRBD2. The CDR3 is made up of 15 amino acids. Germline assignment: CDR1 LGHDT and CDR2 YNNKEL (reference sequence). J was trimmed by 1 base and V by 7 bases; bases with no gene match: 6. The CDR3 sequence: CASTAGLAVQETQYF. DNA of the CDR3: TGTGCCAGCACCGCCGGACTAGCGGTCCAAGAGACCCAGTACTTC.

About this clonotype: A junction boundary mismatches the germline segment, possibly from a read error. The chain has TRBV10-3 and TRBJ1-1; TRBD1 aligns across 10 bases. Looked up from germline, CDR1 is ENHRY and CDR2 is SYGVKD. The CDR3 is made up of 17 amino acids. The CDR3 here is CAISRSGQGSENLLATF. The CDR3 DNA follows: TGTGCCATCAGTCGCTCGGGACAGGGGAGTGAAAATCTCCTTGCCACCTTT.

This clonotype was counted at least ten times. V and J are TRBV30 and TRBJ2-7; D ambiguous. CDR1 and CDR2 from the germline V gene are GTSNPN and SVGIG (reference sequence). The CDR3 extends over 14 amino acids. V lost 1 base, J lost 4 bases, and 14 bases lay in between. As DNA, the CDR3 is TGTGCCTGGAGTGGTCTAGGGTCGGTGTACGAGCAGTACTTC. Amino acid sequence: CAWSGLGSVYEQYF.

The sample holds many counts of this clonotype. The rearrangement joins TRBV28 to TRBJ1-4; 10 nucleotides line up with TRBD1. Germline V gene sequence: CDR1 MDHEN, CDR2 SYDVKM. Unmatched junction bases numbered 1, after V lost 3 bases and J lost 6 bases. The CDR3 has 14 residues. CDR3 sequence reads: CASSFGTGDEKLFF. The CDR3 DNA sequence: TGTGCCAGCAGTTTCGGGACAGGGGATGAAAAACTGTTTTTT. The complete variable domain, with remaining parts taken from reference TRBV28 and TRBJ1-4, reads DVKVTQSSRYLVKRTGEKVFLECVQDMDHENMFWYRQDPGLGLRLIYFSYDVKMKEKGDIPEGYSVSREKKERFSLILESASTNQTSMYLCASSFGTGDEKLFFGSGTQLSVL.

This clonotype was recorded many times. V gene TRBV4-1 combines with J gene TRBJ1-2; D unclear. This CDR3 has 18 residues. Germline loops: CDR1 MGHRA, CDR2 YSYEKL. The V and J ends lost 0 bases and 4 bases respectively, with 21 bases between them. The CDR3, as DNA: TGCGCCAGCAGCCAAGAAATCGGTGCCTCCTTGAGGTCCTATGGCTACACCTTC. Translating gives CASSQEIGASLRSYGYTF.

In this sample, this clonotype turned up many times. The gene calls are TRBV4-1 and TRBJ1-3, with D hard to call. This CDR3 is built from 17 residues. With 0 bases removed from V and 0 bases from J, the gap between germline ends came to 12 bases. Germline lookup yields CDR1 MGHRA and CDR2 YSYEKL. The CDR3 DNA is TGCGCCAGCAGCCAAGATACGGGAAGATACTCTGGAAACACCATATATTTT. Translation gives CASSQDTGRYSGNTIYF.

About this clonotype: The junction differs from germline at one of its ends, possibly a read error. The chain is built from TRBV5-1 and TRBJ2-7; 8 nucleotides agree with TRBD1. Germline V gene data show CDR1 as SGHRS and CDR2 as YFSETQ. The CDR3 is made up of 13 amino acids. CDR3 sequence (DNA): TGTGCCAGCAGCCACGGACAGGGAAACGAGCAGTACTTC. It translates to CASSHGQGNEQYF.

This clonotype was seen repeatedly, ten times or more. CDR3 coding DNA: TGTGCCAGCAGTCCTTTAGCGGGAACCTACGAGCAGTACTTC. This translates into CASSPLAGTYEQYF. The genes are TRBV6-6 and TRBJ2-7; TRBD2 matches at 8 bases. Germline loops: CDR1 MNHNY, CDR2 SVGAGI (reference sequence). The junction had 5 bases not matched to a gene; V was cut back by 5 bases and J by 2 bases. This CDR3 is 14 amino acids long.